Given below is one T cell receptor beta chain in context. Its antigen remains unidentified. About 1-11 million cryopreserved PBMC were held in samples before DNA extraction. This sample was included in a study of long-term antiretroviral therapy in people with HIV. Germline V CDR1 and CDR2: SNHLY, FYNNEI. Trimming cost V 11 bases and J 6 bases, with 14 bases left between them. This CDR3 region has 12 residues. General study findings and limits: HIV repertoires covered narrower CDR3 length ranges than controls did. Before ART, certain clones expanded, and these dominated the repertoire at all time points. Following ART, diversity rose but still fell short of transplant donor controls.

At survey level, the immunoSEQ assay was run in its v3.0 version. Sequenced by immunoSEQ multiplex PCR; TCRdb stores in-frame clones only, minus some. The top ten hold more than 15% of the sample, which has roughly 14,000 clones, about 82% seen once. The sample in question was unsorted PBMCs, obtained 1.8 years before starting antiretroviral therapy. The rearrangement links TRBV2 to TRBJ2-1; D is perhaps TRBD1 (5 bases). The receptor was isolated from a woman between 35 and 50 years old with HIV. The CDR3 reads CALPQGPNEQFF. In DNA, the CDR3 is TGTGCCCTGCCTCAGGGTCCCAATGAGCAGTTCTTC.